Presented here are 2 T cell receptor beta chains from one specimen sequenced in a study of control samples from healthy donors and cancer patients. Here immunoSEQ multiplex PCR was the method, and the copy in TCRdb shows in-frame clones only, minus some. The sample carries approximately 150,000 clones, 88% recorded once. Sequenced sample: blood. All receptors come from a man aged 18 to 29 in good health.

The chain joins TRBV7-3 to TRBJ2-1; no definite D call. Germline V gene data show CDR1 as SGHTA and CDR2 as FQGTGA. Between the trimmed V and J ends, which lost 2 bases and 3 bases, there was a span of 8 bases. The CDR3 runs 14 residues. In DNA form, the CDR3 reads TGTGCCAGCAGCTTAGATGCCGACTACAATGAGCAGTTCTTC. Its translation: CASSLDADYNEQFF.

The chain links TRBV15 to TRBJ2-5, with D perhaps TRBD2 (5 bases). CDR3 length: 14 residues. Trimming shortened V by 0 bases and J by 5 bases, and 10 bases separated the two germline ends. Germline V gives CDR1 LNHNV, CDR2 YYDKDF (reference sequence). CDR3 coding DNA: TGTGCCACCAGCAGAGATCGTAGAGGGGAGACCCAGTACTTC. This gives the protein CATSRDRRGETQYF.